What follows are 7 T cell receptor beta chains derived from one specimen sequenced in a study of T cell responses to AZD1222 COVID-19 vaccine. Sequenced by immunoSEQ multiplex PCR; TCRdb stores in-frame clones only, minus some. The data show more than 110,000 clones, around 93% seen once. Source: peripheral blood, taken 28 days after the second AZD1222 dose. Receptors were obtained from an adult who received the AZD1222 COVID-19 vaccine.

The chain joins TRBV27 to TRBJ2-3; 7 bases match TRBD2. With 6 bases clipped from V and 4 bases from J, the junction kept 7 bases outside the gene matches. Germline V lookup: CDR1 MNHEY, CDR2 SMNVEV (reference sequence). CDR3 length equals 14 residues. The CDR3 is CASSNGAGADTQYF. The CDR3 coding sequence is TGTGCCAGCAGCAATGGGGCGGGAGCAGATACGCAGTATTTT.

V and J are TRBV28 and TRBJ1-1; perhaps TRBD1 as D (6 bases). The CDR3 totals 13 residues. Trimming stripped 2 bases from V and 3 bases from J, with 7 bases between. Germline CDR1 reads MDHEN; CDR2 reads SYDVKM. This CDR3 reads CASSLRGYTEAFF. CDR3 sequence (DNA): TGTGCCAGCAGTTTAAGGGGGTACACTGAAGCTTTCTTT.

This sequence joins TRBV4-3 and TRBJ2-4; TRBD2 might be the D (5 bases). Germline assignment: CDR1 LGHNA and CDR2 YSLEER. The CDR3 covers 15 residues. V was cut by 0 bases and J by 7 bases, with 13 bases left in between. CDR3 coding DNA: TGCGCCAGCAGCCAAGATCGAGGGTTTCGGAACATTCAGTACTTC. Its translation is CASSQDRGFRNIQYF.

The chain joins TRBV5-8 to TRBJ2-7; TRBD1 or TRBD2 may be the D gene (5 bases each). CDR3 length: 16 amino acids. V shed 5 bases and J shed 4 bases, with 22 bases lying between them. CDR1 and CDR2 from the germline V gene are SGHTS and YDEGEE. The CDR3 spells CASSLTGAGKRYEQYF. DNA for the CDR3: TGTGCCAGCAGTCTGACCGGGGCCGGAAAGAGGTACGAGCAGTACTTC.

The chain joins TRBV7-3 to TRBJ2-3, with D perhaps TRBD2 (6 bases). Trimming cost V 6 bases and J 8 bases, with 15 bases left between them. Germline CDR1 SGHTA, CDR2 FQGTGA. The CDR3 consists of 13 residues. As DNA, the CDR3 is TGTGCCAGCAGTCGAGAGGAGGGAGTTACGCAGTATTTT. Its protein product is CASSREEGVTQYF.

This sequence joins TRBV4-3 and TRBJ2-7; D is uncertain. The length of the CDR3 is 14 residues. The germline V and J ends were trimmed by 3 bases and 0 bases, with 9 bases remaining between them. In germline, CDR1 is LGHNA, CDR2 YSLEER. For the CDR3, the DNA is TGCGCCAGCAGCCAGGCAGACACCTCCTACGAGCAGTACTTC. The encoded protein is CASSQADTSYEQYF.

V gene TRBV19 combines with J gene TRBJ2-7, with 7 nucleotides matching TRBD2. V dropped 2 bases and J dropped 0; count of bases not matched to a gene: 13. The CDR3 extends over 18 amino acids. Germline-derived CDR1 and CDR2 are LNHDA and SQIVND (reference sequence). The CDR3 nucleotides read TGTGCCAGTAGTATAAGTTCGGACACACTAGCGACCTCCTACGAGCAGTACTTC. This sequence encodes CASSISSDTLATSYEQYF.